This entry concerns a single T cell receptor beta chain. CDR3 size: 12 residues. CDR1 is KGHSH, CDR2 LQKENI, per germline. Trimming took 4 bases from V and 6 from J, leaving 7 bases between them. The data are from a study of blood T cell repertoires in COVID-19. For the study at large: Samples representing acute and convalescent COVID-19 were sourced from the United States, Italy and Spain. PBMCs, B-cell-depleted T cells, or T cells provided the cDNA or gDNA that made up the material.

Original handling: Nucleated cell number was recorded as an estimate derived from reference gene primer amplification. TCRdb's copy holds only in-frame clones and misses some; the assay was immunoSEQ multiplex PCR. V and J calls and clone size are those listed in that table; D and trimming were worked out from the DNA. Of about 490,000 clones detected, roughly 85% appear once; the ten largest clones hold approximately 3%. The sequencing sample was made of peripheral blood. The receptor comes from a human donor in a cohort sampled during active COVID-19. The chain recombines TRBV18 with TRBJ2-1; a possible D gene is TRBD1 (5 bases). CDR3 bases: TGTGCCAGCTCACTACAGGTCAATGAGCAGTTCTTC. Residues: CASSLQVNEQFF.